The rows below give T cell receptor beta chains drawn from one sample of a study of T cells in Graves' hyperthyroidism and ophthalmopathy. TCRdb passed the multiplex PCR reads through MiXCR, listing each CDR3 protein once. Of about 130,000 distinct CDR3 sequences listed, over 20% are singletons. The sequencing sample was made of blood. These receptors originate from a woman aged 50 to 65 with Graves' hyperthyroidism that later progressed to Graves' ophthalmopathy. Each CDR3 is given with its conserved first and last residue. Clone sizes are given selectively: once, few, many, or a class where the clone is expanded.

abundance: many; v_gene: TRBV28; j_gene: TRBJ1-5; CDR3aa: CASSSGQRNQPQHF
abundance: many; v_gene: TRBV11-2; j_gene: TRBJ2-4; CDR3aa: CASSLRNPRRDRENIQYF
abundance: .; v_gene: TRBV4-1; j_gene: TRBJ2-1; CDR3aa: CASSQDQVMISYNEQFF
abundance: many; v_gene: TRBV30; j_gene: TRBJ2-3; CDR3aa: CAWSVSTGSTDTQYF
abundance: .; v_gene: TRBV12-3/TRBV12-4; j_gene: TRBJ2-3; CDR3aa: CASSLVRVQLAPADTQYF
abundance: .; v_gene: TRBV7-3; j_gene: TRBJ2-3; CDR3aa: CASSLGSRVQDTQYF
abundance: .; v_gene: TRBV2; j_gene: TRBJ1-6; CDR3aa: CASRNRTRDNSPLHF
abundance: many; v_gene: TRBV27; j_gene: TRBJ1-3; CDR3aa: CASSLNGLGGNTIYF
abundance: .; v_gene: TRBV6-2/TRBV6-3; j_gene: TRBJ1-5; CDR3aa: CASSGERARQPQHF
abundance: many; v_gene: TRBV2; j_gene: TRBJ1-2; CDR3aa: CASSVRDFYGYTF
abundance: few; v_gene: TRBV6-2/TRBV6-3; j_gene: TRBJ2-7; CDR3aa: CASSYSQGPNEQYF
abundance: many; v_gene: TRBV10-3; j_gene: TRBJ2-7; CDR3aa: CAISDPGLGGSYEQYF
abundance: many; v_gene: TRBV11-2; j_gene: TRBJ2-5; CDR3aa: CASSSSLVETQYF
abundance: .; v_gene: TRBV6-1; j_gene: TRBJ1-6; CDR3aa: CASSERRGYNSPLHF
abundance: .; v_gene: TRBV5-8; j_gene: TRBJ2-7; CDR3aa: CASSLRGVVSYEQYF
abundance: many; v_gene: TRBV6-1; j_gene: TRBJ1-5; CDR3aa: CASAPFTVQGSNQPQHF
abundance: many; v_gene: TRBV19; j_gene: TRBJ2-1; CDR3aa: CASSILGWDNEQFF
abundance: many; v_gene: TRBV5-4; j_gene: TRBJ2-1; CDR3aa: CASSLPRTSGSNNEQFF
abundance: few; v_gene: TRBV27; j_gene: TRBJ2-5; CDR3aa: CASSYAGTSGGETQYF
abundance: many; v_gene: TRBV11-3; j_gene: TRBJ2-5; CDR3aa: CASSLDRQETQYF
abundance: .; v_gene: TRBV5-1; j_gene: TRBJ1-2; CDR3aa: CASSLEDRGRSYTF
abundance: .; v_gene: TRBV7-6; j_gene: TRBJ2-5; CDR3aa: CASSLVPQETLYF
abundance: many; v_gene: TRBV30; j_gene: TRBJ2-7; CDR3aa: CAWSVHKREASEQYF
abundance: .; v_gene: TRBV7-9; j_gene: TRBJ2-2; CDR3aa: CASRRTSAGNGELFF
abundance: many; v_gene: TRBV6-1; j_gene: TRBJ1-1; CDR3aa: CASMGFRGTEAFF
abundance: .; v_gene: TRBV7-7; j_gene: TRBJ2-3; CDR3aa: CASSGSPGDTQYF
abundance: many; v_gene: TRBV9; j_gene: TRBJ1-5; CDR3aa: CASSAGGTGDQPQHF
abundance: few; v_gene: TRBV28; j_gene: TRBJ1-5; CDR3aa: CASTRTGVRNQPRHF
abundance: many; v_gene: TRBV10-3; j_gene: TRBJ1-5; CDR3aa: CAISEGGSNQPQHF
abundance: many; v_gene: TRBV29-1; j_gene: TRBJ2-5; CDR3aa: CSVVLAGGGQYF
abundance: .; v_gene: TRBV7-2; j_gene: TRBJ2-1; CDR3aa: CASSLAPSGGAGEQFF
abundance: .; v_gene: TRBV7-2; j_gene: TRBJ1-2; CDR3aa: CASSLGSGTQLGYTF
abundance: many; v_gene: TRBV29-1; j_gene: TRBJ2-1; CDR3aa: CSVAPKREGTNEQFF
abundance: many; v_gene: TRBV24-1; j_gene: TRBJ2-7; CDR3aa: CATSDLHSLSYEQYF
abundance: many; v_gene: TRBV30; j_gene: TRBJ2-4; CDR3aa: CAWSPGGGTKNIQYF
abundance: many; v_gene: TRBV6-2/TRBV6-3; j_gene: TRBJ2-1; CDR3aa: CASSYFSRLARKAGNEQFF
abundance: many; v_gene: TRBV12-3/TRBV12-4; j_gene: TRBJ1-2; CDR3aa: CASSFEGIDYGYTF
abundance: many; v_gene: TRBV6-1; j_gene: TRBJ1-4; CDR3aa: CASTPPGGKEKLFF
abundance: .; v_gene: TRBV24-1; j_gene: TRBJ2-1; CDR3aa: CATSDVTTGQSYNEEFF
abundance: .; v_gene: TRBV11-3; j_gene: TRBJ2-3; CDR3aa: CASSSDRLAGVSDTQYF
abundance: many; v_gene: TRBV6-1; j_gene: TRBJ2-1; CDR3aa: CASSQTQWREQFF
abundance: many; v_gene: TRBV30; j_gene: TRBJ1-2; CDR3aa: CAQSRDRGYTF
abundance: .; v_gene: TRBV28; j_gene: TRBJ1-5; CDR3aa: CASSGRGVGNQPQHF
abundance: .; v_gene: TRBV3-1; j_gene: TRBJ1-5; CDR3aa: CASSQASGPQHF
abundance: many; v_gene: TRBV7-3; j_gene: TRBJ2-2; CDR3aa: CASSFQQNTGELFF
abundance: many; v_gene: TRBV11-2; j_gene: TRBJ2-3; CDR3aa: CASSLSAYTQYF
abundance: .; v_gene: TRBV10-2; j_gene: TRBJ1-6; CDR3aa: CASTSDSVNSPLHF
abundance: many; v_gene: TRBV5-1; j_gene: TRBJ2-7; CDR3aa: CASSLEASYEQYF